The 25 T cell receptor beta chains given below trace back to one sample, sequenced in a study of control samples from healthy donors and cancer patients. Here immunoSEQ multiplex PCR was the method, and the copy in TCRdb shows in-frame clones only, minus some. Among 100,000 to 150,000 clones, approximately 92% were seen once, and the ten largest hold approximately 0.58%. Sequencing was done on a sample of PBMCs. These TCRs come from an older man with head and neck cancer.

This chain links TRBV12-5 with TRBJ2-7, with D unresolved. Trimming took off 4 bases at V and 7 bases at J, with 11 bases between the two ends. This CDR3 has 12 residues. Germline V lookup: CDR1 LGHNT, CDR2 FRNRAP. CDR3: CASGSPVEEQYF. As DNA, the CDR3 is TGTGCTAGTGGTTCGCCTGTTGAGGAGCAGTACTTC.

The V and J genes are TRBV28 and TRBJ2-7; weak D call: TRBD2 (7 bases). V lost 6 bases to trimming and J lost 6 bases, with 12 bases between them. This CDR3 region has 12 residues. Germline V lookup: CDR1 MDHEN, CDR2 SYDVKM. Written as DNA, the CDR3 is TGTGCCAGCAGCGTAGGGGGGGGCGAGCAGTACTTC. This gives the protein CASSVGGGEQYF.

The V gene is TRBV6-2 or TRBV6-3, the J gene TRBJ2-4; D possibly uses TRBD1 or TRBD2 (6 bases each). From germline, CDR1 is MNHEY and CDR2 SVGEGT. The CDR3 runs 16 residues. The ends were cut back, 3 bases at V and 1 base at J, with 13 bases in the middle. CDR3 protein: CASSYLGGTAKNIQYF. The CDR3 region has the DNA TGTGCCAGCAGTTATCTAGGGGGGACGGCCAAAAACATTCAGTACTTC.

The chain is built from TRBV5-6 and TRBJ2-4; the match to TRBD1 covers 7 bases. There are 15 residues in the CDR3. V lost 5 bases to trimming and J lost 1 base; unmatched junction nucleotides: 6. Germline lookup yields CDR1 SGHDT and CDR2 YYEEEE. The CDR3 here is CASRGGPLAKNIQYF. The CDR3 DNA follows: TGTGCCAGCAGAGGGGGCCCTCTTGCCAAAAACATTCAGTACTTC.

The chain recombines TRBV4-3 with TRBJ1-2; no reliable D call. The ends were cut back, 2 bases at V and 6 bases at J, with 13 bases in the middle. The length of the CDR3 is 14 residues. Germline-derived CDR1 and CDR2 are LGHNA and YSLEER. Here the CDR3 DNA reads TGCGCCAGCAGCCAATCATTTTCCCGGGATGGCTACACCTTC. Protein sequence: CASSQSFSRDGYTF.

V and J are TRBV2 and TRBJ2-3; no reliable D call. Trimming shortened V by 5 bases and J by 9 bases, and 6 bases separated the two germline ends. Germline CDR1 and CDR2: SNHLY and FYNNEI. The CDR3 is made up of 10 amino acids. CDR3 loop: CASSSVTQYF. CDR3 coding DNA: TGTGCCAGCAGTTCCGTAACGCAGTATTTT. The full variable domain, with the rest looked up from reference TRBV2 and TRBJ2-3, is EPEVTQTPSHQVTQMGQEVILRCVPISNHLYFYWYRQILGQKVEFLVSFYNNEISEKSEIFDDQFSVERPDGSNFTLKIRSTKLEDSAMYFCASSSVTQYFGPGTRLTVL.

The rearrangement joins TRBV7-2 to TRBJ2-1; 9 positions match TRBD2. J lost 7 bases, V lost 5 bases, and 6 bases had no gene match. The CDR3 loop spans 14 amino acids. The germline V gene encodes CDR1 SGHTA and CDR2 FQGNSA. CDR3 residues: CASSPVAGANEQFF. CDR3 DNA sequence: TGTGCCAGCAGCCCCGTAGCGGGGGCGAATGAGCAGTTCTTC. Variable domain in full (rest from reference TRBV7-2 and TRBJ2-1): GAGVSQSPSNKVTEKGKDVELRCDPISGHTALYWYRQSLGQGLEFLIYFQGNSAPDKSGLPSDRFSAERTGGSVSTLTIQRTQQEDSAVYLCASSPVAGANEQFFGPGTRLTVL.

This clone was seen just once. J is TRBJ2-2 and V is TRBV18; no firm D call. Germline lookup yields CDR1 KGHSH and CDR2 LQKENI. This CDR3 spans 15 amino acids. Trimming stripped 3 bases from V and 3 bases from J, with 11 bases between. As DNA, the CDR3 is TGTGCCAGCTCACCCACGAGATTGGACACCGGGGAGCTGTTTTTT. Amino acids: CASSPTRLDTGELFF. The entire variable domain, with the rest obtained from reference TRBV18 and TRBJ2-2, is as follows: NAGVMQNPRHLVRRRGQEARLRCSPMKGHSHVYWYRQLPEEGLKFMVYLQKENIIDESGMPKERFSAEFPKEGPSILRIQQVVRGDSAAYFCASSPTRLDTGELFFGEGSRLTVL.

The chain has TRBV5-8 and TRBJ2-1; the match to TRBD2 covers 8 bases. Trimming took 0 bases from V and 4 from J; bases not matched to a gene: 3. Germline V lookup: CDR1 SGHTS, CDR2 YDEGEE. The CDR3 is made up of 15 amino acids. In DNA, the CDR3 is TGTGCCAGCAGCTTGGGACTAGCGACGTACAATGAGCAGTTCTTC. This sequence encodes CASSLGLATYNEQFF.

This sequence joins TRBV7-2 and TRBJ2-3, with D hard to call. Germline V gene data show CDR1 as SGHTA and CDR2 as FQGNSA. The CDR3 covers 15 residues. V was pared by 3 bases and J by 3 bases, with 13 bases between. The CDR3 sequence is CASSLGWTQTDTQYF. In DNA, the CDR3 is TGTGCCAGCAGCTTGGGTTGGACGCAAACAGATACGCAGTATTTT. Using reference TRBV7-2 and TRBJ2-3 for the parts outside the CDR3, the full variable domain is GAGVSQSPSNKVTEKGKDVELRCDPISGHTALYWYRQSLGQGLEFLIYFQGNSAPDKSGLPSDRFSAERTGGSVSTLTIQRTQQEDSAVYLCASSLGWTQTDTQYFGPGTRLTVL.

The chain has TRBV9 and TRBJ2-3; 7 positions match TRBD2. The germline V gene has CDR1 SGDLS and CDR2 YYNGEE. This CDR3 is built from 16 residues. The V and J ends lost 0 bases and 3 bases, in that order; junction bases with no gene match: 7. The CDR3 DNA sequence: TGTGCCAGCAGCGTAGGGGTAGCGGGCGGGACAGATACGCAGTATTTT. This sequence encodes CASSVGVAGGTDTQYF. Using reference TRBV9 and TRBJ2-3 for the parts outside the CDR3, the full variable domain is DSGVTQTPKHLITATGQRVTLRCSPRSGDLSVYWYQQSLDQGLQFLIQYYNGEERAKGNILERFSAQQFPDLHSELNLSSLELGDSALYFCASSVGVAGGTDTQYFGPGTRLTVL.

V gene TRBV6-5 combines with J gene TRBJ2-7; no clear D. Germline CDR1 reads MNHEY; CDR2 reads SVGAGI. The CDR3 runs 14 residues. Trimming took 0 bases from V and 1 from J, leaving 7 bases between them. CDR3 in DNA: TGTGCCAGCAGTTACTCGAGGCAATCCTACGAGCAGTACTTC. It codes for CASSYSRQSYEQYF.

The chain combines TRBV19 with TRBJ1-4; the D gene is possibly TRBD1 (5 bases). CDR3 size: 14 residues. From germline, CDR1 is LNHDA and CDR2 SQIVND (reference sequence). The V and J ends lost 6 bases and 7 bases respectively, with 15 bases between them. CDR3 residues: CASSSTGTFEKLFF. The CDR3 bases are TGTGCCAGTAGCAGTACCGGGACGTTTGAAAAACTGTTTTTT.

The chain has TRBV18 and TRBJ1-1; 8 bases fit TRBD1. Germline V gene lookup returns CDR1 KGHSH and CDR2 LQKENI. The CDR3 has 14 residues. V was clipped by 4 bases and J by 2 bases; unmatched bases: 3. CDR3 sequence (DNA): TGTGCCAGCTCACTGGACAGGGATAACACTGAAGCTTTCTTT. It codes for CASSLDRDNTEAFF.

V usage is TRBV27 and J usage is TRBJ2-5, with 12 bases that match TRBD2. V gave up 4 bases and J gave up 7 bases; unmatched junction bases: 7. Germline V gene lookup returns CDR1 MNHEY and CDR2 SMNVEV (reference sequence). The CDR3 runs to 15 residues. The CDR3 loop is CASSSASGRGGTQYF. In DNA, the CDR3 is TGTGCCAGCAGTTCCGCTAGCGGGAGGGGGGGGACCCAGTACTTC.

The rearrangement joins TRBV10-3 to TRBJ2-1, with 11 positions matching TRBD2. The V gene's germline CDR1 is ENHRY and CDR2 SYGVKD. The V segment lost 7 bases and the J segment 2 bases; nucleotides outside the gene matches: 19. The CDR3 length is 20 residues. CDR3 sequence reads: CAIIAADTSMTSGTYNEQFF. In DNA form, the CDR3 reads TGTGCCATCATAGCAGCCGATACATCCATGACTAGCGGGACCTACAATGAGCAGTTCTTC.

The rearrangement links TRBV18 to TRBJ1-2, with a possible D match to TRBD1 (6 bases). The CDR3 runs 15 residues. CDR1 is KGHSH, CDR2 LQKENI, per germline. Trimming left V 8 bases short and J 6 bases short, with 22 bases between. As DNA, the CDR3 is TGTGCCAGCCCACTGGCAGGGGTTTTGACGGATGGCTACACCTTC. The encoded protein is CASPLAGVLTDGYTF.

The chain employs TRBV7-8 and TRBJ1-4, with unresolved D. Between the trimmed V and J ends, which lost 6 bases and 1 base, there was a span of 9 bases. The CDR3 runs 14 residues. Germline lookup yields CDR1 SGHVS and CDR2 FQNEAQ. The CDR3 region is CASSSRVTNEKLFF. CDR3 DNA: TGTGCCAGCAGTTCAAGGGTAACTAATGAAAAACTGTTTTTT.

The chain carries TRBV10-3 and TRBJ1-1, with D perhaps matching TRBD1 (6 bases). The CDR3 runs to 13 residues. CDR1 ENHRY and CDR2 SYGVKD come from the germline V gene. V was shortened by 3 bases and J by 6 bases, with 11 bases between the two germline ends. The CDR3 is CAISDPPGAEAFF. The CDR3 DNA sequence: TGTGCCATCAGTGATCCTCCAGGGGCTGAAGCTTTCTTT.

This clone appeared a few times. The J gene is TRBJ1-1, the V gene TRBV9; 7 nucleotides agree with TRBD1. Germline V lookup: CDR1 SGDLS, CDR2 YYNGEE. The CDR3 spans 13 residues. J lost 6 bases, V lost 1 base, and 3 bases had no gene match. The CDR3 sequence is CASSVRQGAEAFF. CDR3 nucleotides: TGTGCCAGCAGCGTAAGACAGGGAGCTGAAGCTTTCTTT. The entire variable domain, with the rest obtained from reference TRBV9 and TRBJ1-1, is as follows: DSGVTQTPKHLITATGQRVTLRCSPRSGDLSVYWYQQSLDQGLQFLIQYYNGEERAKGNILERFSAQQFPDLHSELNLSSLELGDSALYFCASSVRQGAEAFFGQGTRLTVV.

The chain employs TRBV6-2 or TRBV6-3 and TRBJ2-5; D ambiguous. From germline, CDR1 is MNHEY and CDR2 SVGEGT. Trimming shortened V by 4 bases and J by 1 base, and 10 bases separated the two germline ends. CDR3 size: 14 residues. CDR3 residues: CASSSSTIQETQYF. CDR3 coding DNA: TGTGCCAGCAGTTCCTCTACAATCCAAGAGACCCAGTACTTC.

Only a few counts were recorded for this clone. The chain is built from TRBV29-1 and TRBJ2-1; the D gene could be TRBD1 or TRBD2 (5 bases each). Between the trimmed V and J ends, which lost 6 bases and 9 bases, there was a span of 21 bases. There are 14 residues in the CDR3. CDR1 is SQVTM, CDR2 ANQGSEA, per germline. The CDR3 DNA reads TGCAGCGTCCTATCGGGGCTAGAGAAGGGTGAGCAGTTCTTC. This gives the protein CSVLSGLEKGEQFF.

This chain joins TRBV30 and TRBJ2-7, with 10 bases lining up with TRBD1. V dropped 2 bases and J dropped 4; count of bases not matched to a gene: 11. CDR3 size: 16 residues. CDR1 is GTSNPN and CDR2 is SVGIG in the germline V gene (reference sequence). DNA of the CDR3: TGTGCCTGGAGTCCCCTGACGGGACAGGGGAGGTACGAGCAGTACTTC. It encodes CAWSPLTGQGRYEQYF. The full variable domain, with the rest looked up from reference TRBV30 and TRBJ2-7, is SQTIHQWPATLVQPVGSPLSLECTVEGTSNPNLYWYRQAAGRGLQLLFYSVGIGQISSEVPQNLSASRPQDRQFILSSKKLLLSDSGFYLCAWSPLTGQGRYEQYFGPGTRLTVT.

The chain joins TRBV7-9 to TRBJ2-3; tentative D call: TRBD2 (5 bases). Germline V gives CDR1 SEHNR, CDR2 FQNEAQ (reference sequence). This CDR3 spans 15 amino acids. Deletions cut 3 bases from V and 2 bases from J, with 12 bases between. This chain's CDR3 is CASSLASRYTDTQYF. In nucleotides, the CDR3 is TGTGCCAGCAGCTTGGCTAGCCGCTACACAGATACGCAGTATTTT. The full variable domain, with the rest looked up from reference TRBV7-9 and TRBJ2-3, is DTGVSQNPRHKITKRGQNVTFRCDPISEHNRLYWYRQTLGQGPEFLTYFQNEAQLEKSRLLSDRFSAERPKGSFSTLEIQRTEQGDSAMYLCASSLASRYTDTQYFGPGTRLTVL.

The chain carries TRBV19 and TRBJ1-5; D is uncertain. Germline CDR1 reads LNHDA; CDR2 reads SQIVND (reference sequence). This CDR3 comprises 14 residues. The V end was cut by 4 bases, the J end by 7 bases, with 14 bases between. This CDR3 is CASSTYLMGQPQHF. CDR3 coding DNA: TGTGCCAGTAGTACGTATTTAATGGGGCAGCCCCAGCATTTT.